This T cell receptor (beta chain) is from a study of blood T cell repertoires in COVID-19. The overall study: Sites in the United States, Italy and Spain provided acute and convalescent COVID-19 samples.

Per the study methods: From reference gene primer amplification, estimates of nucleated cell counts were derived. TCRdb's copy holds only in-frame clones and misses some; the assay was immunoSEQ multiplex PCR. D and trimming come from the DNA, and the V and J calls and clone size come from that table. The sample has some 120,000 clones; around 83% are singletons. Sequenced sample: peripheral blood. The receptor's source is a man between 35 and 55 years old with acute or convalescent COVID-19.

The CDR3 reads CASSKPGHVSYEQYF. CDR3 sequence (DNA): TGTGCCAGCAGCAAACCAGGGCACGTCTCCTACGAGCAGTACTTC. This rearrangement joins TRBV21-1 to TRBJ2-7; TRBD1 is the table's D call and was not checked against the DNA. TRBV21-1 counts as a pseudogene. The CDR3 spans 15 residues.